This T cell receptor beta chain derives from a study of T cell repertoires in cytomegalovirus infection. Study information: Carrying CMV and the relevant HLA type showed in public TCR beta signatures.

To note about this clonotype: What it binds is not known.

In TCRdb, the reads were re-called with MiXCR into one record per CDR3 protein. The sample has fewer than 150,000 distinct CDR3 sequences, around 30% seen once. CDR3 length equals 15 residues. Germline assignment: CDR1 MGHRA and CDR2 YSYEKL. V was pared by 4 bases and J by 1 base, with 13 bases between. This sample comprised CD8+ T cells from cultured PBMCs, obtained from culture after CMV antigen stimulation. The source is a human donor in good health (CMV status not recorded). Some clones in this sample may be carry-over from other donors' samples. V gene TRBV4-1 combines with J gene TRBJ1-1; D gene ambiguous. DNA for the CDR3: TGCGCCAGCAGCCCAGCCCAGACGGCGAACACTGAAGCTTTCTTT. Its protein product is CASSPAQTANTEAFF.